This T cell receptor (beta chain) was identified during a study of siplizumab effects on memory and regulatory T cells. Germline-derived CDR1 and CDR2 are MGHRA and YSYEKL. Trimming stripped 0 bases from V and 6 bases from J, with 15 bases between. The length of the CDR3 is 15 residues. Repertoires were generated with immunoSEQ multiplex PCR, while TCRdb's copy carries only in-frame clones and drops some. Of roughly 60,000 clones in the sample, approximately 93% were seen once. General study points: An assignable naive or memory phenotype was lacking in roughly 75-95% of proliferating CD4+ or CD8+ clones. It seemed that naive T cells were more diverse than memory cells and were major contributors to the alloresponse. Versus under 35% in controls, the mappable alloreactive CD4+ clones averaged about 63% Treg-derived with siplizumab. Alloreactive sequences that could be traced to unstimulated CD4+ memory cells showed a significant reduction under siplizumab.

Concerning this clone itself: Its target is unknown.

The sequenced sample consisted of CD8+ T cells sorted from blood. The origin of this receptor is a human donor in good health. The chain has TRBV4-1 and TRBJ2-7; a weak D match, TRBD2 (6 bases). The CDR3 DNA reads TGCGCCAGCAGCCAAGATGTACGGGAGAGGCGCGAGCAGTACTTC. This codes for CASSQDVRERREQYF.